This T cell receptor beta chain stems from a study of cytomegalovirus exposure and HLA in healthy donors. Study-level results: Presence/absence comparisons presumed near-even sequencing depth among donors.

Of note for this clone: Its antigen remains unidentified.

The PCR had 60 Vbeta and 13 Jbeta primers. Some clones are missing from TCRdb's copy, which holds only in-frame ones; the method was immunoSEQ multiplex PCR. Of about 190,000 clones detected, more than 75% appear once; the ten largest clones hold around 0.75%. CDR3 length: 16 amino acids. V was pared by 4 bases and J by 5 bases, with 18 bases between. The chain couples TRBV6-7 to TRBJ2-1; a possible D gene is TRBD1 (6 bases). TRBV6-7 is an open reading frame, and its role is uncertain. The sequence derives from a woman aged 18-29 years in good health and CMV-seronegative. The sequenced sample consisted of PBMCs. Here the CDR3 reads CASSSLGQGPDNEQFF. CDR3 in DNA: TGTGCCAGCAGTTCCCTGGGGCAGGGGCCGGACAATGAGCAGTTCTTC.